This T cell receptor (beta chain) was sequenced in a study of blood T cells in healthy people across ages. Study-wide findings and caveats: Diversity estimates from one million T cells were considered underestimates.

Trimming removed 6 bases from V and 4 bases from J, with 6 bases in between. This CDR3 contains 12 residues. CDR1 SNHLY and CDR2 FYNNEI come from the germline V gene. This clonotype was observed a few times. The antigen is unknown. PCR was performed a second time for about 7 to 12 cycles using a sample-barcoded 5' primer and a J-beta primer mix. TCRdb re-analysed the 5' RACE reads in MiXCR, keeping a single row per CDR3 protein. The table shows roughly 700,000 distinct CDR3 sequences, with roughly 49% occurring only once. Each sample had at least 6 million PBMCs isolated. The rearrangement links TRBV2 to TRBJ2-2; unclear D gene. The sequencing sample was made of blood. The sequence derives from a woman aged 55 to 70 in good health. DNA of the CDR3: TGTGCCAGCAGACCAATCACCGGGGAGCTGTTTTTT. It encodes CASRPITGELFF. Complete variable domain (other parts from reference TRBV2 and TRBJ2-2): EPEVTQTPSHQVTQMGQEVILRCVPISNHLYFYWYRQILGQKVEFLVSFYNNEISEKSEIFDDQFSVERPDGSNFTLKIRSTKLEDSAMYFCASRPITGELFFGEGSRLTVL.